These T cell receptor beta chains were read from a single sample in a study of T-cell reconstitution after alpha-beta-depleted transplantation in children. MiXCR, applied by TCRdb to the PCR reads, yields one record per CDR3 protein. The repertoire holds 900,000 or so distinct CDR3 sequences, with around 17% as singletons. This sample comprised PBMCs, mostly from graft donor cells, obtained 360 days after TCRalphabeta/CD19-depleted stem cell transplant. These receptors were collected from a male patient younger than 18 who had a stem cell transplant for acute lymphoblastic leukemia, so the T cells may come from the graft donor. Both conserved end residues are part of each CDR3.

length: 12; J: TRBJ2-1; V: TRBV27; CDR3: CASSSPHNEQFF
length: 16; J: TRBJ1-1; V: TRBV12-3/TRBV12-4; CDR3: CASSLDWQGYLTEAFF
length: 14; J: TRBJ2-1; V: TRBV5-1; CDR3: CASRDFGSYNEQFF
length: 14; J: TRBJ2-7; V: TRBV28; CDR3: CASINRGGSYEQYF
length: 17; J: TRBJ2-1; V: TRBV6-4; CDR3: CASSDQLGTSGSLVQFF
length: 17; J: TRBJ2-1; V: TRBV28; CDR3: CASSLSGRFRVYNEQFF
length: 18; J: TRBJ1-2; V: TRBV27; CDR3: CASSLSPGGQALFWGYTF
length: 14; J: TRBJ2-1; V: TRBV20-1; CDR3: CSARWVADYNEQFF
length: 18; J: TRBJ2-7; V: TRBV6-2/TRBV6-3; CDR3: CASSYDGTSGVGSYEQYF
length: 15; J: TRBJ1-1; V: TRBV5-1; CDR3: CASSLVGGSNTEAFF
length: 13; J: TRBJ2-7; V: TRBV6-2/TRBV6-3; CDR3: CASGERDLYEQYF
length: 21; J: TRBJ2-1; V: TRBV20-1; CDR3: CSAEFPRDTLPLAGGYNEQFF
length: 14; J: TRBJ2-7; V: TRBV4-2; CDR3: CASSPPGSSYEQYF
length: 15; J: TRBJ1-5; V: TRBV2; CDR3: CASSPQPYSNQPQHF
length: 16; J: TRBJ2-5; V: TRBV29-1; CDR3: CSVTPGLAVRGETQYF
length: 16; J: TRBJ2-1; V: TRBV7-9; CDR3: CASSWTGLAGVGEQFF